The 10 T cell receptor beta chains presented below share a single source sample, sequenced in a study of blood T cells in healthy people across ages. For the second PCR, which ran for about 7 to 11 cycles, a sample-barcoded 5' primer and a J-beta primer mix were used. TCRdb reprocessed the 5' RACE reads with MiXCR, giving one entry per CDR3 protein. The data hold 550,000 to 600,000 distinct CDR3 sequences, with 40% to 55% observed a single time. The sequenced sample consisted of blood. The receptors come from a man older than 75 in good health.

This clonotype has more than one count but fewer than ten. The chain is built from TRBV7-2 and TRBJ2-5; D might be TRBD2 (5 bases). V was cut by 2 bases and J by 11 bases, with 18 bases left in between. The length of the CDR3 is 14 residues. Per the germline V gene, CDR1 is SGHTA and CDR2 is FQGNSA. CDR3 residues: CASSLIGFMGEQYF. CDR3 sequence (DNA): TGTGCCAGCAGCTTAATTGGATTTATGGGAGAGCAGTACTTC.

V gene TRBV7-2 combines with J gene TRBJ2-1, with D perhaps given as TRBD1 or TRBD2 (5 bases each). The CDR3 contains 15 residues. The V gene's germline CDR1 is SGHTA and CDR2 FQGNSA. V was clipped by 1 base and J by 6 bases, with 13 bases between them. CDR3 DNA sequence: TGTGCCAGCAGCTTAGGGGGGATCAGAGGCAATGAGCAGTTCTTC. This codes for CASSLGGIRGNEQFF.

This clonotype was observed at least ten times. J is TRBJ2-7 and V is TRBV6-2 or TRBV6-3; D gene uncertain. The germline CDR1 and CDR2 sequences are MNHEY and SVGEGT. The CDR3 spans 12 residues. V lost 0 bases and J lost 4, with 4 bases in between. CDR3 loop: CASSYSTYEQYF. CDR3 DNA sequence: TGTGCCAGCAGTTACTCAACATACGAGCAGTACTTC.

The genes are TRBV6-2 or TRBV6-3 and TRBJ2-7; D possibly corresponds to TRBD2 (6 bases). This CDR3 is built from 13 residues. The V gene's germline CDR1 is MNHEY and CDR2 SVGEGT. V lost 1 base and J lost 6, with 10 bases in between. The CDR3 bases are TGTGCCAGCAGTTACTTGGAGGGCGGCGAGCAGTACTTC. Amino acids: CASSYLEGGEQYF.

This chain connects TRBV29-1 to TRBJ2-5, with TRBD1 as a possible D gene (5 bases). This CDR3 is 11 amino acids long. CDR1 is SQVTM and CDR2 is ANQGSEA in the germline V gene. Trimming removed 3 bases from V and 11 bases from J, with 13 bases in between. This chain's CDR3 is CSVDRADEQYF. The DNA for the CDR3 is TGCAGCGTTGACAGGGCCGATGAGCAGTACTTC.

This rearrangement joins TRBV7-2 to TRBJ2-2; 12 bases align to TRBD2. The V and J ends lost 5 bases and 6 bases, in that order; junction bases with no gene match: 10. CDR3 length: 17 residues. In germline, CDR1 is SGHTA, CDR2 FQGNSA. CDR3 region: CASSPPSSGRASGELFF. CDR3 bases: TGTGCCAGCAGCCCCCCGTCTAGCGGGAGGGCCTCCGGGGAGCTGTTTTTT. Combining the CDR3 with reference TRBV7-2 and TRBJ2-2 gives the whole variable domain GAGVSQSPSNKVTEKGKDVELRCDPISGHTALYWYRQSLGQGLEFLIYFQGNSAPDKSGLPSDRFSAERTGGSVSTLTIQRTQQEDSAVYLCASSPPSSGRASGELFFGEGSRLTVL.

There are a few counts of this clonotype. This chain joins TRBV20-1 and TRBJ2-7; D remains ambiguous. The CDR3 spans 13 residues. Germline V gives CDR1 DFQATT, CDR2 SNEGSKA (reference sequence). Trimming removed 0 bases from V and 1 base from J, with 7 bases in between. CDR3 protein: CSARDLLSYEQYF. Written as DNA, the CDR3 is TGCAGTGCTAGAGATCTATTGTCCTACGAGCAGTACTTC.

The chain has TRBV12-3 or TRBV12-4 and TRBJ1-2; TRBD1 might be the D (5 bases). CDR3 length: 13 amino acids. V gave up 4 bases and J gave up 6 bases, with 12 bases separating them. This chain's CDR3 is CASSYARVDGYTF. Written as DNA, the CDR3 is TGTGCCAGCAGTTACGCCAGGGTTGATGGCTACACCTTC.

This clonotype has just a few counts. The gene calls are TRBV9 and TRBJ1-2; the D is unclear. CDR1 SGDLS and CDR2 YYNGEE come from the germline V gene. The CDR3 has 13 amino acids. Trimming shortened V by 2 bases and J by 5 bases, and 10 bases separated the two germline ends. CDR3 sequence: CASSVGQEYGYTF. In DNA form, the CDR3 reads TGTGCCAGCAGCGTCGGGCAGGAGTATGGCTACACCTTC.

In this sample, this clonotype turned up a few times. CDR3: CASSYSPRERHTEAFF. The DNA for the CDR3 is TGTGCCAGCAGTTACTCGCCAAGGGAGAGACACACTGAAGCTTTCTTT. V usage is TRBV6-5 and J usage is TRBJ1-1; D remains unclear. CDR1 is MNHEY, CDR2 SVGAGI, per germline. V lost 0 bases, J lost 3 bases, and 14 bases lay in between. The CDR3 has 16 residues.